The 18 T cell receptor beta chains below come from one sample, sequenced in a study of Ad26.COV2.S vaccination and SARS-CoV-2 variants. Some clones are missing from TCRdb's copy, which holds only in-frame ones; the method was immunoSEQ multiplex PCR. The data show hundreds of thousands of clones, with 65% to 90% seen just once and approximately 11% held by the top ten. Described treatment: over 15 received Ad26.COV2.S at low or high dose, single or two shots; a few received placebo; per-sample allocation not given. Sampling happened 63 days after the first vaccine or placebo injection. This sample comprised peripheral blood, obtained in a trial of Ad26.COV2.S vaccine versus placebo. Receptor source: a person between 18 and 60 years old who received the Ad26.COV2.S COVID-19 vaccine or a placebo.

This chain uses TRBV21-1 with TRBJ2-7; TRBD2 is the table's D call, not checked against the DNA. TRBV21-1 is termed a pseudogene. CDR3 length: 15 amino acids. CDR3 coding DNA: TGTGCCAGCACCCCCCGCGGGGATCTTGGCTACGAGCAGTACTTC. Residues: CASTPRGDLGYEQYF.

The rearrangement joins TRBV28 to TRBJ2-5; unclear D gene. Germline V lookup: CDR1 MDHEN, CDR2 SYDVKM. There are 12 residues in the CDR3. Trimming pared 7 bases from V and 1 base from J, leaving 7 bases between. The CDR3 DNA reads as TGTGCCAGCACGACCACCCAAGAGACCCAGTACTTC. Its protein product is CASTTTQETQYF.

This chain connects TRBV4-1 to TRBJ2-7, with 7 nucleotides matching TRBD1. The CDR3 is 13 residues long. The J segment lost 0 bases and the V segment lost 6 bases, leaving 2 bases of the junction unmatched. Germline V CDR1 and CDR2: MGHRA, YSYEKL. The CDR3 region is CASRRTGSYEQYF. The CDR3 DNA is TGCGCCAGCAGGCGGACAGGCTCCTACGAGCAGTACTTC.

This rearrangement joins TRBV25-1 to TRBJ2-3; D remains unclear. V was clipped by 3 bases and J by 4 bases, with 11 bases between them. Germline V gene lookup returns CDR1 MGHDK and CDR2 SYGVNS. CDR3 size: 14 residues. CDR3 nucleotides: TGTGCCAGCAGTGACCCGAACCCACCAGATACGCAGTATTTT. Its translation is CASSDPNPPDTQYF.

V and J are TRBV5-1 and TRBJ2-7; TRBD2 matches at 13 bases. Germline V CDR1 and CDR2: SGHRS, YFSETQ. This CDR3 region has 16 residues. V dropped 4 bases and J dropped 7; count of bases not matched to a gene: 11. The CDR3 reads CASSRTGTSGVGEQYF. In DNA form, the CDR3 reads TGCGCCAGCAGCCGCACCGGGACTAGCGGGGTTGGAGAGCAGTACTTC.

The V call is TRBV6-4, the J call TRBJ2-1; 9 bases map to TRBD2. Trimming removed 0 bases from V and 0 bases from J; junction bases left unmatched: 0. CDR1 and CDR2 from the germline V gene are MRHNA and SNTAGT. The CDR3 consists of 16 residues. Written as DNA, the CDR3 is TGTGCCAGCAGTGACTCTAGCGGGAGCTCCTACAATGAGCAGTTCTTC. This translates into CASSDSSGSSYNEQFF.

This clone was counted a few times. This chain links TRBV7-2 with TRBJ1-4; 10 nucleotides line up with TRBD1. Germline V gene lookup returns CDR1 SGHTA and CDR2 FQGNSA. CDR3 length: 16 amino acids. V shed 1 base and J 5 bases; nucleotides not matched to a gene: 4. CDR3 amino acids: CASSLGSGQGNEKLFF. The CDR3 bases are TGTGCCAGCAGCTTAGGGTCGGGACAGGGGAATGAAAAACTGTTTTTT.

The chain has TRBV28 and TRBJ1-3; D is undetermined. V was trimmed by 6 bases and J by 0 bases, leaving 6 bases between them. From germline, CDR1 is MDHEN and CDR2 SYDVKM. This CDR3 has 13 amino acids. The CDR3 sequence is CASRENSGNTIYF. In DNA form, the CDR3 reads TGTGCCAGCAGGGAGAACTCTGGAAACACCATATATTTT.

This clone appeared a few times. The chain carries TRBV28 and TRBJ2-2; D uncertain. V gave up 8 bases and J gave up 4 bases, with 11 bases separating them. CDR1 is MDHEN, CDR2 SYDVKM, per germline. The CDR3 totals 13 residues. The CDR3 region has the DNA TGTGCCAGCCGCCGGGCGATCACCGGGGAGCTGTTTTTT. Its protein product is CASRRAITGELFF.

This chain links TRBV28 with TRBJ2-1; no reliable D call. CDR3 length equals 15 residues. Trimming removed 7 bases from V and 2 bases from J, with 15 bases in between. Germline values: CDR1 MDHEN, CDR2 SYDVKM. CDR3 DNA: TGTGCCAGCAACGCGTGGAAGTCTCCCTACAATGAGCAGTTCTTC. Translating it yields CASNAWKSPYNEQFF.

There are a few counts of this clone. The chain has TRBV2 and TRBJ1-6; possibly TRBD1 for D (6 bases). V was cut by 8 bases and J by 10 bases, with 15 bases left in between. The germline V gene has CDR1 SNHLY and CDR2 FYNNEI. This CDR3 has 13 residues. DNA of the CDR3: TGTGCCAGCGGACAGTTCCCTCTATCACCCCTCCACTTT. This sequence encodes CASGQFPLSPLHF.

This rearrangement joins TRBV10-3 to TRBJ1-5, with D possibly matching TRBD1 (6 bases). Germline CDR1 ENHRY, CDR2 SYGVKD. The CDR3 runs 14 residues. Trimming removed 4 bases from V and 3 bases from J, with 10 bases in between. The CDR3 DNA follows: TGTGCCATCAGTGCGGCAGGGGACAATCAGCCCCAGCATTTT. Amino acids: CAISAAGDNQPQHF.

The CDR3: CASSLSSGPSPNEQFF. The CDR3, as DNA: TGTGCCAGCAGCTTATCTAGCGGGCCCTCACCCAATGAGCAGTTCTTC. The V gene is TRBV11-2, the J gene TRBJ2-1, with 8 bases lining up with TRBD2. Trimming cost V 2 bases and J 6 bases; bases outside gene matches: 9. This CDR3 spans 16 amino acids. Germline lookup yields CDR1 SGHAT and CDR2 FQNNGV.

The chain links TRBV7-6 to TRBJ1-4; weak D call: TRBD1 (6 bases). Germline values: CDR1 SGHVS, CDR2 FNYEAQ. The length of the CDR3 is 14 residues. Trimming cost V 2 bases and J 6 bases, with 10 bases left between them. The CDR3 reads CASSLSTGHEKLFF. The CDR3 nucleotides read TGTGCCAGCAGCTTAAGCACAGGGCATGAAAAACTGTTTTTT.

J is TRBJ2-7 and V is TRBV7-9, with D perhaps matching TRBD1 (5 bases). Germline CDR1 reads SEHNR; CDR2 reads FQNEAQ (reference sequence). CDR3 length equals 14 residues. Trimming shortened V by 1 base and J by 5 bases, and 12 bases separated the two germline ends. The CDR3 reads CASSLDPGPDEQYF. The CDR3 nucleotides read TGTGCCAGCAGCTTAGACCCAGGGCCGGACGAGCAGTACTTC.

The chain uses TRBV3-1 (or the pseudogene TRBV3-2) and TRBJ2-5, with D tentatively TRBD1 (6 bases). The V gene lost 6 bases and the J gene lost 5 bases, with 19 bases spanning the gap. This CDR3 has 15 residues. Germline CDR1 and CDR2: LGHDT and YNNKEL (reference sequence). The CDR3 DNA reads TGTGCCAGCAGTCCACTCAGGGGTAGAGTGGAGACCCAGTACTTC. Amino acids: CASSPLRGRVETQYF.

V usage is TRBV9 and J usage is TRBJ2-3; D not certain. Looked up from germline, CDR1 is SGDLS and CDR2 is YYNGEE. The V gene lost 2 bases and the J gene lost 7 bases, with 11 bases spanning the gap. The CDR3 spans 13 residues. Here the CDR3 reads CASSVSSRNTQYF. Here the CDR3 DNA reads TGTGCCAGCAGCGTCAGTTCTCGGAATACGCAGTATTTT.

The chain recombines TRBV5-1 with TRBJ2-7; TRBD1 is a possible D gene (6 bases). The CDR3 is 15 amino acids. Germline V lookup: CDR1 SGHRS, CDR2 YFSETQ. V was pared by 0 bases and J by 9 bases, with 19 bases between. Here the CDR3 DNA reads TGCGCCAGCAGCTTGGCAGGACAGCGAGGGAGAGGGCAGTACTTC. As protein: CASSLAGQRGRGQYF.